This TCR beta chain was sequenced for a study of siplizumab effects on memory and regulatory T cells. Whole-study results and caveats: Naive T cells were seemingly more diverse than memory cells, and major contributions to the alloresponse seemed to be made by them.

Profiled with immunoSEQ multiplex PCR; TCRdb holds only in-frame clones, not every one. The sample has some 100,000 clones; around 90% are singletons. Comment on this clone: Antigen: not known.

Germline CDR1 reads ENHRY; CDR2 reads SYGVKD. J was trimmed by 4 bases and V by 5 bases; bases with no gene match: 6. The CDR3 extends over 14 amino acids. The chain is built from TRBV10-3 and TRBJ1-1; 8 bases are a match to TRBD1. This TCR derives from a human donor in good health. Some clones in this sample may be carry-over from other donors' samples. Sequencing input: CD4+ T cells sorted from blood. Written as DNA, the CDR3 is TGTGCCATCAGTAATGACAGGGGAAGCACTGAAGCTTTCTTT. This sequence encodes CAISNDRGSTEAFF.